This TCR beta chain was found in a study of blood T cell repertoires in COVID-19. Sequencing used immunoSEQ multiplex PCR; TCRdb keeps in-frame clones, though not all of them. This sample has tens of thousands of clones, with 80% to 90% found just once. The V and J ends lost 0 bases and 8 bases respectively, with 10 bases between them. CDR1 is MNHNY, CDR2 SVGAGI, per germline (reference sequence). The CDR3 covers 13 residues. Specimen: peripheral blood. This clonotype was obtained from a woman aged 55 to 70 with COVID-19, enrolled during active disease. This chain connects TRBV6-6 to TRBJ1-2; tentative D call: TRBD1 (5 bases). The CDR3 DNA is TGTGCCAGCAGTTACTCTGGGGCCCGGGGCTACACCTTC. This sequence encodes CASSYSGARGYTF.